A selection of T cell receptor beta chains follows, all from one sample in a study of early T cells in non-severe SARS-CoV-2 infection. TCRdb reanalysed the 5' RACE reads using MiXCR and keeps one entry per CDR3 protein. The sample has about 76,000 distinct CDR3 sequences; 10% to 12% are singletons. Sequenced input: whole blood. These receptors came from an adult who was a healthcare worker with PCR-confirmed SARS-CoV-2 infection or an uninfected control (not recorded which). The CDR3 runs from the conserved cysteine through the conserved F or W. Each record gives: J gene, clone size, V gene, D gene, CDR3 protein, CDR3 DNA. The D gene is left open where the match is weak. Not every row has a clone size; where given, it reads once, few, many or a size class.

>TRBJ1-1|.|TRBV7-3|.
CASSSEPGTKNTEAFF
TGTGCCAGCAGCAGTGAGCCCGGGACGAAGAACACTGAAGCTTTCTTT
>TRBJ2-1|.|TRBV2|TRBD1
CASSTRDRGQNEQFF
TGTGCCAGCAGTACGCGGGACAGGGGGCAGAATGAGCAGTTCTTC
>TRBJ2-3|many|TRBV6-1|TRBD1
CASSSVQGLSDTQYF
TGTGCCAGCAGCTCGGTACAGGGGTTGTCAGATACGCAGTATTTT
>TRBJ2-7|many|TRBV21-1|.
CASSKSAGTYSYEQYF
TGTGCCAGCAGCAAAAGCGCGGGAACATACTCCTACGAGCAGTACTTC
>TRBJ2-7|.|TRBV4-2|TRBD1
CASSHTGTDNYEQYF
TGTGCCAGCAGCCATACCGGGACAGATAACTACGAGCAGTACTTC
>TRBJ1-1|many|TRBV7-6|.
CASSSSGRGTEAFF
TGTGCCAGCAGCTCCTCAGGGAGGGGCACTGAAGCTTTCTTT
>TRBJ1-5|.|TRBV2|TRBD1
CASMTGMGNQPQHF
TGTGCCAGCATGACAGGGATGGGCAATCAGCCCCAGCATTTT
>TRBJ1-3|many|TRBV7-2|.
CASSLVPGRGSGNTIYF
TGTGCCAGCAGCTTAGTGCCCGGGCGGGGGTCCGGAAACACCATATATTTT
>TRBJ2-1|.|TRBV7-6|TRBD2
CASGLNPAGGPGEQFF
TGTGCCAGCGGCTTAAACCCGGCGGGGGGGCCAGGTGAGCAGTTCTTC
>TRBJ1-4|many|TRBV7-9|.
CASSSRLATENEKLFF
TGTGCCAGCAGTTCCAGACTTGCGACAGAGAATGAAAAACTGTTTTTT
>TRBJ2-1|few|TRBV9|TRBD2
CASSVASLAGEPYNEQFF
TGTGCCAGCAGCGTAGCTTCACTAGCGGGGGAACCCTACAATGAGCAGTTCTTC
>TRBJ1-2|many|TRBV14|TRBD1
CASSQEYGTGPMGYTF
TGTGCCAGCAGCCAAGAGTATGGGACAGGGCCTATGGGCTACACCTTC
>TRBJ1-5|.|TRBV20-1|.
CSASSYSPSNQPQHF
TGCAGTGCTAGTTCCTATAGTCCTAGCAATCAGCCCCAGCATTTT
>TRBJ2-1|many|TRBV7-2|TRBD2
CASSPPTKRGLGEQFF
TGTGCCAGCAGCCCACCGACGAAGCGGGGGTTAGGTGAGCAGTTCTTC
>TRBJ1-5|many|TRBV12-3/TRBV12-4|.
CASSFARGHNQPQHF
TGTGCCAGCAGTTTTGCCAGGGGACACAATCAGCCCCAGCATTTT
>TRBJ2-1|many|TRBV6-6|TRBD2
CASVLAGGRDEQFF
TGTGCCAGCGTCCTAGCGGGGGGTCGGGATGAGCAGTTCTTC
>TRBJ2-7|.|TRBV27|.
CASSPRARYEQYF
TGTGCCAGCAGTCCCAGGGCCCGCTACGAGCAGTACTTC
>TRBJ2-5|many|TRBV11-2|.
CASNLNPDPVQETQYF
TGTGCCAGCAACCTTAACCCAGACCCGGTCCAAGAGACCCAGTACTTC
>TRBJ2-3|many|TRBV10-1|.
CASSGAGSTDTQYF
TGCGCCAGCAGTGGGGCGGGCTCCACAGATACGCAGTATTTT
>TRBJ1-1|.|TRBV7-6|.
CASSLEMNTEAFF
TGTGCCAGCAGCTTAGAGATGAACACTGAAGCTTTCTTT
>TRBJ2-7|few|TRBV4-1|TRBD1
CASSRPGQGAYEQYF
TGCGCCAGCAGCCGCCCTGGACAGGGAGCCTACGAGCAGTACTTC
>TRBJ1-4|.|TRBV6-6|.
CATQNQGNEKLFF
TGTGCCACCCAGAACCAAGGGAATGAAAAACTGTTTTTT
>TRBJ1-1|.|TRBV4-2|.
CASSRRGNTEAFF
TGTGCCAGCAGCCGCAGGGGGAACACTGAAGCTTTCTTT